The 19 T cell receptor beta chains reported below all come from one sample, sequenced in a study of regulatory T cells in long-lasting Graves disease. Arm-PCR with iRepertoire HTBI primers amplified the CDR3 regions for these TCR beta libraries. TCRdb itself ran the multiplex PCR reads through MiXCR, one entry per CDR3 protein. Of about 470,000 distinct CDR3 sequences in the sample, roughly 20% were seen once. Time point here: persistent/refractory GD, antithyroid drugs over 5 years with positive TRAb. Making the TCR library involved RNA that had been extracted from PBMCs. The input for sequencing was peripheral blood mononuclear cells (PBMCs), taken when the disease was refractory, from a patient treated with antithyroid drugs. The receptors were sampled from a female donor with Graves disease.

The sample holds many counts of this clonotype. The chain combines TRBV12-3 or TRBV12-4 with TRBJ1-5; TRBD1 matches at 10 bases. The J segment lost 0 bases and the V segment lost 6 bases, leaving 8 bases of the junction unmatched. This CDR3 has 17 amino acids. CDR3 nucleotide sequence: TGTGCCAGCAGCCCCGGACAGGGGGGGTATAGCAATCAGCCCCAGCATTTT. Translating it yields CASSPGQGGYSNQPQHF.

The chain carries TRBV7-9 and TRBJ1-2; D is unresolved. This CDR3 has 11 amino acids. Germline V gene data show CDR1 as SEHNR and CDR2 as FQNEAQ (reference sequence). V was trimmed by 8 bases and J by 7 bases, leaving 11 bases between them. The CDR3 DNA reads as TGTGCCAGCGGCTCGGGAGTTGGCTACACCTTC. Encoded protein: CASGSGVGYTF. The whole variable domain, filled in from reference TRBV7-9 and TRBJ1-2, reads DTGVSQNPRHKITKRGQNVTFRCDPISEHNRLYWYRQTLGQGPEFLTYFQNEAQLEKSRLLSDRFSAERPKGSFSTLEIQRTEQGDSAMYLCASGSGVGYTFGSGTRLTVV.

The table lists this clonotype with many counts. A read error may produce the germline difference seen at one junction end. The V and J genes are TRBV27 and TRBJ2-7; D possibly corresponds to TRBD1 (6 bases). The germline gives CDR1 MNHEY, CDR2 SMNVEV (reference sequence). The CDR3 is 15 residues long. For the CDR3, the DNA is TGTGCCAGCAGTCTATCTCCAGGGGCCCCTAAAGAGCAGTACTTC. It translates to CASSLSPGAPKEQYF.

The rearrangement links TRBV19 to TRBJ2-2; 8 nucleotides align to TRBD1. The CDR3 has 14 amino acids. Unmatched junction bases numbered 6, after V lost 6 bases and J lost 6 bases. Germline V gene lookup returns CDR1 LNHDA and CDR2 SQIVND (reference sequence). The CDR3 loop reads CASRLGQAPGELFF. CDR3 DNA: TGTGCCAGTAGACTGGGACAGGCCCCCGGGGAGCTGTTTTTT.

This clonotype was seen a handful of times. The gene calls are TRBV4-2 and TRBJ1-1; D unclear. The V gene's germline CDR1 is LGHNA and CDR2 YNFKEQ. The ends were cut back, 4 bases at V and 7 bases at J, with 13 bases in the middle. The CDR3 length is 13 residues. CDR3 bases: TGTGCCAGCAGCCTCTCCTCTATCGGTGAAGCTTTCTTT. As protein: CASSLSSIGEAFF.

The chain uses TRBV29-1 and TRBJ2-6, with D possibly called TRBD1 or TRBD2 (7 bases each). CDR3 size: 15 residues. Germline V CDR1 and CDR2: SQVTM, ANQGSEA. Trimming shortened V by 3 bases and J by 2 bases, and 11 bases separated the two germline ends. CDR3 coding DNA: TGCAGCGTTGACAGGGGGGGGCCTGGGGCCAACGTCCTGACTTTC. Protein: CSVDRGGPGANVLTF.

For this clonotype: Germline is not matched at one junction end, which may reflect a read error. The V call is TRBV19, the J call TRBJ2-7; D not certain. Germline CDR1 LNHDA, CDR2 SQIVND (reference sequence). The CDR3 loop spans 13 amino acids. The CDR3 region has the DNA TGTGCCAGTCGACCGCGGAACCAGTACGAGCAGCACTTC. It translates to CASRPRNQYEQHF. Based on the CDR3 plus reference TRBV19 and TRBJ2-7, the full variable domain is DGGITQSPKYLFRKEGQNVTLSCEQNLNHDAMYWYRQDPGQGLRLIYYSQIVNDFQKGDIAEGYSVSREKKESFPLTVTSAQKNPTAFYLCASRPRNQYEQHFGPGTRLTVT.

The chain uses TRBV29-1 and TRBJ1-2, with D tentatively TRBD1 (6 bases). The CDR3 is 15 amino acids. CDR1 is SQVTM and CDR2 is ANQGSEA in the germline V gene. The germline V and J ends were trimmed by 1 base and 0 bases, with 12 bases remaining between them. As DNA, the CDR3 is TGCAGCGTTGAAGCCTCGACAGGCTCTAACTATGGCTACACCTTC. Translated: CSVEASTGSNYGYTF.

The chain couples TRBV6-1 to TRBJ2-7, with 8 positions matching TRBD1. CDR3 size: 15 residues. V was pared by 5 bases and J by 2 bases, with 8 bases of the junction left unmatched. Germline CDR1 MNHNS, CDR2 SASEGT. The CDR3 DNA sequence: TGTGCCAGCAGTCCCGGACAGGGAAGAGCCTACGAGCAGTACTTC. It yields the protein CASSPGQGRAYEQYF.

This clonotype was seen only a few times. The chain is built from TRBV20-1 and TRBJ1-6, with a weak D call TRBD1 (6 bases). The length of the CDR3 is 13 residues. In germline, CDR1 is DFQATT, CDR2 SNEGSKA (reference sequence). Trimming took off 8 bases at V and 9 bases at J, with 17 bases between the two ends. CDR3 amino acids: CSSIGGFGSPLHF. The CDR3 DNA reads TGCAGTTCCATCGGGGGCTTCGGTTCACCCCTCCACTTT.

Details on this clonotype: The germline gene is not matched at one end of the junction; a read error may be the cause. This sequence joins TRBV30 and TRBJ1-5; a weak D match, TRBD1 (5 bases). This CDR3 is 14 amino acids long. Germline assignment: CDR1 GTSNPN and CDR2 SVGIG (reference sequence). The CDR3, as DNA: TGTGCCCGGAGTCATAGTGGGGGGTCTCAGCCCCAGCATTTT. It codes for CARSHSGGSQPQHF.

This clonotype was counted at least ten times. J is TRBJ2-4 and V is TRBV5-8; no definite D call. There are 12 residues in the CDR3. Germline CDR1 SGHTS, CDR2 YDEGEE. V lost 2 bases, J lost 15 bases, and 15 bases lay in between. The CDR3 here is CASSLLGGRVYF. The CDR3 nucleotides read TGTGCCAGCAGCTTATTAGGTGGTAGGGTGTACTTC.

The CDR3 spells CASSQDPGGNTGELFF. The CDR3 coding sequence is TGCGCCAGCAGCCAAGACCCGGGAGGGAACACCGGGGAGCTGTTTTTT. The chain recombines TRBV4-3 with TRBJ2-2; 7 nucleotides line up with TRBD2. The CDR3 has 16 amino acids. CDR1 LGHNA and CDR2 YSLEER come from the germline V gene. The ends lost 0 bases at V and 1 base at J; junction bases unmatched: 2.

Worth noting for this clonotype: One junction end does not reproduce the germline sequence, and a read error may be involved. The rearrangement uses TRBV29-1 and TRBJ2-6, with D perhaps being TRBD1 or TRBD2 (5 bases each). The CDR3 runs to 15 residues. Germline CDR1 is SQVTM and CDR2 is ANQGSEA. As DNA, the CDR3 is TGCAGCGCCCTGGGAGAATCCTCTGGGGCCAACGCCCTGACTTTC. This encodes CSALGESSGANALTF.

This clonotype was counted many times. The CDR3 loop reads CASRRGPAFSGANVLTF. In DNA, the CDR3 is TGTGCCAGCAGGCGCGGACCCGCCTTCTCTGGGGCCAACGTCCTGACTTTC. The chain links TRBV27 to TRBJ2-6; D unresolved. The V gene lost 6 bases and the J gene lost 0 bases, with 15 bases spanning the gap. CDR3 length: 17 amino acids. CDR1 MNHEY and CDR2 SMNVEV come from the germline V gene (reference sequence).

This clonotype was seen many times. This chain joins TRBV28 and TRBJ1-5, with TRBD1 matching 8 bases. The length of the CDR3 is 15 residues. After removal of 5 bases from V and 5 bases from J, the junction contained 8 bases not matched to a gene. CDR1 and CDR2 (germline): MDHEN, SYDVKM. The CDR3 DNA reads as TGTGCCAGCAGTCTCCGGGACAGGCCCGATCAGCCCCAGCATTTT. Translating gives CASSLRDRPDQPQHF.

This clonotype was counted at least ten times. V and J are TRBV29-1 and TRBJ2-5; 7 bases fit TRBD2. V lost 4 bases, J lost 6 bases, and 2 bases stayed unmatched. CDR3 length: 11 amino acids. The V gene's germline CDR1 is SQVTM and CDR2 ANQGSEA. DNA for the CDR3: TGCAGCGTTGGCGGGAGTCAGACCCAGTACTTC. Its protein is CSVGGSQTQYF.

This clonotype was detected ten times or more. The rearrangement uses TRBV11-1 and TRBJ2-5; D might be TRBD1 (5 bases). V was cut by 7 bases and J by 5 bases, with 11 bases left in between. Germline assignment: CDR1 SGHAT and CDR2 FQDESV (reference sequence). CDR3 length: 12 residues. CDR3 DNA sequence: TGTGCCAGCAAAAAGGGGTACGAGACCCAGTACTTC. Translating it yields CASKKGYETQYF. Complete variable domain (other parts from reference TRBV11-1 and TRBJ2-5): EAEVAQSPRYKITEKSQAVAFWCDPISGHATLYWYRQILGQGPELLVQFQDESVVDDSQLPKDRFSAERLKGVDSTLKIQPAELGDSAMYLCASKKGYETQYFGPGTRLLVL.

V usage is TRBV28 and J usage is TRBJ2-7; no reliable D call. The germline gives CDR1 MDHEN, CDR2 SYDVKM. V was trimmed by 6 bases and J by 7 bases, leaving 10 bases between them. This CDR3 spans 11 amino acids. The CDR3 DNA is TGTGCCAGCAGCCAAAATCTTGAGCAGTACTTC. Its translation is CASSQNLEQYF.